These T cell receptor beta chains were read from a single sample in a study of blood T cell repertoires in COVID-19. Clones were read by immunoSEQ multiplex PCR, and TCRdb kept only the in-frame ones, dropping some. The sample comprises around 70,000 clones, about nine tenths of which are singletons, and around 30% rests with the top ten. Source material: peripheral blood. The receptors derive from an elderly woman with active or convalescent COVID-19. Both conserved end residues are part of each CDR3. The D gene is left open where the match is weak. Some rows have no size entry. The others give once, few or many, or a class for an expanded clone.

V: TRBV9
J: TRBJ2-5
size: NA
D: NA
CDR3: CASNKRAQEETQYF
DNA: TGTGCCAGCAATAAGCGGGCTCAGGAAGAGACCCAGTACTTC

V: TRBV6-2/TRBV6-3
J: TRBJ1-5
size: NA
D: TRBD1
CDR3: CASSRDRAGQPQHF
DNA: TGTGCCAGCAGCCGGGACAGGGCGGGTCAGCCCCAGCATTTT

V: TRBV30
J: TRBJ1-6
size: NA
D: NA
CDR3: CAWNLHETSYNSPLHF
DNA: TGTGCCTGGAACCTTCACGAGACATCCTATAATTCACCCCTCCACTTT

V: TRBV19
J: TRBJ2-2
size: NA
D: NA
CDR3: CASRTSGTPRSGELFF
DNA: TGTGCCAGTAGAACCTCCGGGACTCCGAGGTCCGGGGAGCTGTTTTTT

V: TRBV2
J: TRBJ1-2
size: NA
D: NA
CDR3: CATNPRVYYGYTF
DNA: TGTGCCACCAACCCCCGGGTCTACTATGGCTACACCTTC

V: TRBV11-3
J: TRBJ2-3
size: NA
D: NA
CDR3: CASSLGSGSTDTQYF
DNA: TGTGCCAGCAGCTTAGGTTCGGGTAGCACAGATACGCAGTATTTT

V: TRBV7-9
J: TRBJ1-4
size: NA
D: NA
CDR3: CASSPLLAGTLNEKLFF
DNA: TGTGCCAGCAGTCCACTCCTTGCAGGAACGCTTAATGAAAAACTGTTTTTT

V: TRBV10-3
J: TRBJ1-3
size: NA
D: NA
CDR3: CAIRGKDGNTIYF
DNA: TGTGCCATCCGGGGGAAAGATGGAAACACCATATATTTT

V: TRBV27
J: TRBJ1-1
size: large
D: TRBD1
CDR3: CASRGSGQGPNTEAFF
DNA: TGTGCCAGCAGGGGGTCGGGACAGGGACCAAACACTGAAGCTTTCTTT

V: TRBV15
J: TRBJ1-2
size: NA
D: NA
CDR3: CATTNRGVGYGYTF
DNA: TGTGCCACCACTAACCGGGGGGTAGGCTATGGCTACACCTTC

V: TRBV5-1
J: TRBJ1-1
size: NA
D: TRBD1
CDR3: CASSPDRASAEAFF
DNA: TGCGCCAGCAGCCCGGACAGGGCATCTGCTGAAGCTTTCTTT

V: TRBV5-1
J: TRBJ1-2
size: NA
D: TRBD1
CDR3: CASSFGQGIWGYTF
DNA: TGCGCCAGCAGCTTCGGACAGGGGATATGGGGCTACACCTTC

V: TRBV6-5
J: TRBJ1-2
size: NA
D: TRBD1
CDR3: CASRRTGVNGYTF
DNA: TGTGCCAGCAGGCGGACAGGGGTGAATGGCTACACCTTC

V: TRBV7-3
J: TRBJ2-2
size: NA
D: TRBD2
CDR3: CASSLTGSGGNTGELFF
DNA: TGTGCCAGCAGCTTAACCGGTAGCGGGGGGAACACCGGGGAGCTGTTTTTT

V: TRBV20-1
J: TRBJ2-3
size: NA
D: NA
CDR3: CSARVSDTQYF
DNA: TGCAGTGCTAGAGTCTCAGATACGCAGTATTTT

V: TRBV10-3
J: TRBJ1-1
size: NA
D: NA
CDR3: CAISEFKGLNTEAFF
DNA: TGTGCCATCAGTGAGTTTAAGGGGTTGAACACTGAAGCTTTCTTT

V: TRBV12-3/TRBV12-4
J: TRBJ1-2
size: NA
D: NA
CDR3: CASSSVRRGGYTF
DNA: TGTGCCAGCAGTTCCGTCAGGCGGGGAGGCTACACCTTC

V: TRBV6-2/TRBV6-3
J: TRBJ2-6
size: NA
D: NA
CDR3: CASSYRGGANVLTF
DNA: TGTGCCAGCAGTTACAGGGGTGGGGCCAACGTCCTGACTTTC

V: TRBV6-5
J: TRBJ2-2
size: NA
D: NA
CDR3: CASSSMGLNTGELFF
DNA: TGTGCCAGCAGTTCGATGGGGCTGAACACCGGGGAGCTGTTTTTT

V: TRBV28
J: TRBJ1-4
size: NA
D: TRBD1
CDR3: CASSSNRGSEKLFF
DNA: TGTGCCAGCAGCTCGAACAGGGGAAGTGAAAAACTGTTTTTT

V: TRBV10-1
J: TRBJ2-1
size: once
D: NA
CDR3: CASSPSSGGNEQFF
DNA: TGCGCCAGCAGTCCCTCTAGTGGAGGGAATGAGCAGTTCTTC

V: TRBV11-2
J: TRBJ2-5
size: NA
D: NA
CDR3: CASSTKETQYF
DNA: TGTGCCAGCAGCACTAAAGAGACCCAGTACTTC

V: TRBV29-1
J: TRBJ1-2
size: NA
D: NA
CDR3: CSVDAGDYGYTF
DNA: TGCAGCGTTGATGCAGGGGACTATGGCTACACCTTC

V: TRBV6-6
J: TRBJ1-6
size: NA
D: NA
CDR3: CASNPSLNSPLHF
DNA: TGTGCCAGCAATCCCTCCCTGAATTCACCCCTCCACTTT

V: TRBV5-4
J: TRBJ1-6
size: NA
D: TRBD1
CDR3: CASSPGQGGNSPLHF
DNA: TGTGCCAGCAGCCCCGGACAGGGGGGAAATTCACCCCTCCACTTT

V: TRBV27
J: TRBJ2-6
size: NA
D: NA
CDR3: CASSLNLNRATPSGANVLTF
DNA: TGTGCCAGCAGTTTAAACCTGAACAGGGCTACCCCCTCTGGGGCCAACGTCCTGACTTTC

V: TRBV18
J: TRBJ1-1
size: NA
D: NA
CDR3: CASSPQRGSEAFF
DNA: TGTGCCAGCTCACCGCAGAGGGGGTCTGAAGCTTTCTTT

V: TRBV10-3
J: TRBJ1-3
size: NA
D: NA
CDR3: CAISDRLTGNTIYF
DNA: TGTGCCATCAGTGACAGGCTAACTGGAAACACCATATATTTT

V: TRBV6-1
J: TRBJ2-2
size: NA
D: TRBD2
CDR3: CASSGKGLANTGELFF
DNA: TGTGCCAGCAGTGGAAAGGGACTAGCGAACACCGGGGAGCTGTTTTTT

V: TRBV19
J: TRBJ1-2
size: NA
D: TRBD1
CDR3: CASSDRVWGYTF
DNA: TGTGCCAGTAGCGACAGGGTATGGGGCTACACCTTC

V: TRBV27
J: TRBJ2-7
size: NA
D: NA
CDR3: CASSFKGQGMIYEQYF
DNA: TGTGCCAGCAGTTTTAAGGGGCAGGGGATGATATACGAGCAGTACTTC

V: TRBV12-5
J: TRBJ2-3
size: NA
D: TRBD2
CDR3: CASATRGGPTDTQYF
DNA: TGTGCTAGTGCGACGCGGGGGGGCCCCACAGATACGCAGTATTTT

V: TRBV27
J: TRBJ1-5
size: NA
D: TRBD1
CDR3: CASSYRQGVEPQHF
DNA: TGTGCCAGCAGTTATAGACAGGGGGTCGAGCCCCAGCATTTT

V: TRBV7-2
J: TRBJ1-2
size: once
D: NA
CDR3: CASSLEGPRIPYGYTF
DNA: TGTGCCAGCAGCTTAGAGGGGCCTCGGATTCCCTATGGCTACACCTTC

V: TRBV28
J: TRBJ1-1
size: few
D: NA
CDR3: CASSPDPTGTEAFF
DNA: TGTGCCAGCAGTCCCGACCCGACTGGCACTGAAGCTTTCTTT

V: TRBV3-1/TRBV3-2
J: TRBJ1-1
size: NA
D: TRBD1
CDR3: CASSLRGTGGSEAFF
DNA: TGTGCCAGCAGCCTTAGGGGGACAGGGGGCTCTGAAGCTTTCTTT

V: TRBV7-2
J: TRBJ2-6
size: NA
D: NA
CDR3: CASSPVQGGSGANVLTF
DNA: TGTGCCAGCAGCCCCGTGCAGGGGGGCTCTGGGGCCAACGTCCTGACTTTC

V: TRBV9
J: TRBJ1-1
size: NA
D: NA
CDR3: CASSVVPMNTEAFF
DNA: TGTGCCAGCAGCGTGGTCCCTATGAACACTGAAGCTTTCTTT

V: TRBV3-1/TRBV3-2
J: TRBJ1-3
size: once
D: NA
CDR3: CASSQPRGSGNTIYF
DNA: TGTGCCAGCAGCCAACCCAGGGGCTCTGGAAACACCATATATTTT

V: TRBV9
J: TRBJ1-6
size: NA
D: NA
CDR3: CASSVVFYNSPLHF
DNA: TGTGCCAGCAGCGTAGTCTTCTATAATTCACCCCTCCACTTT

V: TRBV5-6
J: TRBJ1-2
size: NA
D: TRBD1
CDR3: CASSRTGVNVGYTF
DNA: TGTGCCAGCAGCCGGACAGGGGTAAATGTTGGCTACACCTTC

V: TRBV11-3
J: TRBJ2-7
size: few
D: TRBD2
CDR3: CASSFASGSSYEQYF
DNA: TGTGCCAGCAGCTTTGCTAGCGGAAGCTCCTACGAGCAGTACTTC

V: TRBV18
J: TRBJ2-5
size: NA
D: NA
CDR3: CASSPTSQVETQYF
DNA: TGTGCCAGCTCACCAACATCTCAGGTGGAGACCCAGTACTTC